The 31 T cell receptor beta chains below were found in one sample sequenced in a study of blood T cell repertoires in COVID-19. The assay was immunoSEQ multiplex PCR, and TCRdb's table has in-frame clones only and misses some. The sample lists some 390,000 clones, approximately 86% occurring once. Sequencing used peripheral blood. The receptor set was obtained from a human donor in a cohort sampled during active COVID-19.

J is TRBJ1-3 and V is TRBV30; no clear D gene. Trimming shortened V by 1 base and J by 0 bases, and 16 bases separated the two germline ends. CDR3 size: 17 residues. Germline V lookup: CDR1 GTSNPN, CDR2 SVGIG (reference sequence). The CDR3 DNA reads as TGTGCCTGGAGTGGTAGGCAGGCCCGACCCTCTGGAAACACCATATATTTT. The encoded protein is CAWSGRQARPSGNTIYF. The full variable domain, its missing parts supplied by reference TRBV30 and TRBJ1-3, is SQTIHQWPATLVQPVGSPLSLECTVEGTSNPNLYWYRQAAGRGLQLLFYSVGIGQISSEVPQNLSASRPQDRQFILSSKKLLLSDSGFYLCAWSGRQARPSGNTIYFGEGSWLTVV.

Written as DNA, the CDR3 is TGTGCCAGTAGTATTTTGGGGACAGGGGGCGAGTCGATAAACATTCAGTACTTC. It translates to CASSILGTGGESINIQYF. The chain is built from TRBV19 and TRBJ2-4; 12 bases are shared with TRBD1. Losses at the gene ends were 3 bases for V and 6 bases for J; bases not matched to a gene: 12. The CDR3 has 18 amino acids. From germline, CDR1 is LNHDA and CDR2 SQIVND (reference sequence). Looking up the rest from reference TRBV19 and TRBJ2-4 gives the full variable domain: DGGITQSPKYLFRKEGQNVTLSCEQNLNHDAMYWYRQDPGQGLRLIYYSQIVNDFQKGDIAEGYSVSREKKESFPLTVTSAQKNPTAFYLCASSILGTGGESINIQYFGAGTRLSVL.

The chain joins TRBV25-1 to TRBJ2-3; 14 bases are a match to TRBD2. The CDR3 sequence is 16 residues long. Per germline, CDR1 MGHDK and CDR2 SYGVNS. The V gene end was trimmed by 6 bases and the J gene end by 7 bases; junction bases not matched to a gene: 9. CDR3: CASSETSGRVINTQYF. The CDR3 DNA reads TGTGCCAGCAGCGAGACTAGCGGGAGGGTCATCAATACGCAGTATTTT.

The chain couples TRBV19 to TRBJ1-3; TRBD1 matches at 9 bases. This CDR3 comprises 15 residues. V lost 6 bases, J lost 3 bases, and 6 bases stayed unmatched. From germline, CDR1 is LNHDA and CDR2 SQIVND (reference sequence). The CDR3 DNA sequence: TGTGCCAGTAGGCACCGGGACAGGGTTGGAAACACCATATATTTT. Translation: CASRHRDRVGNTIYF.

The gene calls are TRBV28 and TRBJ2-7; 9 nucleotides align to TRBD1. CDR1 is MDHEN, CDR2 SYDVKM, per germline. The V segment lost 6 bases and the J segment 5 bases; nucleotides outside the gene matches: 14. This CDR3 is 16 amino acids long. CDR3 in DNA: TGTGCCAGCAGCCGTATCCTGGGACAGGGTGCCAACGAGCAGTACTTC. It yields the protein CASSRILGQGANEQYF.

The rearrangement links TRBV4-1 to TRBJ2-1, with 7 bases that match TRBD2. The CDR3 sequence is 13 residues long. Germline V lookup: CDR1 MGHRA, CDR2 YSYEKL. V gave up 3 bases and J gave up 7 bases; unmatched junction bases: 3. CDR3 DNA sequence: TGCGCCAGCAGCCAGGCCGGGGGGAATGAGCAGTTCTTC. Amino acid sequence: CASSQAGGNEQFF.

The rearrangement links TRBV11-3 to TRBJ2-1, with 9 nucleotides matching TRBD1. Germline CDR1 and CDR2: SGHNT and YENEEA. The CDR3 is 15 amino acids. Trimming cost V 5 bases and J 5 bases; bases outside gene matches: 7. DNA for the CDR3: TGTGCCAGCAGCCGCGCCGGGACAGGGAACAATGAGCAGTTCTTC. The encoded protein is CASSRAGTGNNEQFF.

The V call is TRBV24-1, the J call TRBJ1-5, with 8 nucleotides matching TRBD1. The CDR3 contains 14 residues. V was pared by 9 bases and J by 6 bases, with 9 bases of the junction left unmatched. CDR1 and CDR2 from the germline V gene are KGHDR and SFDVKD. The CDR3 sequence is CATRHGQGGQPQHF. For the CDR3, the DNA is TGTGCCACCCGACATGGACAGGGCGGTCAGCCCCAGCATTTT.

CDR3 sequence (DNA): TGTGCCAGCAGCCCCGGACTAGCGGGAGAGGGGGAGACCCAGTACTTC. Protein: CASSPGLAGEGETQYF. This chain joins TRBV3-1 (or the pseudogene TRBV3-2) and TRBJ2-5; 13 bases match TRBD2. The CDR3 extends over 16 amino acids. V gave up 4 bases and J gave up 5 bases; unmatched junction bases: 7. CDR1 and CDR2 (germline): LGHDT, YNNKEL (reference sequence).

This clone was detected a few times. The chain is built from TRBV5-6 and TRBJ1-6, with TRBD1 as a possible D gene (5 bases). V lost 5 bases, J lost 3 bases, and 9 bases lay in between. The CDR3 is made up of 14 amino acids. Germline V lookup: CDR1 SGHDT, CDR2 YYEEEE. The CDR3 protein is CASSAGFYNSPLHF. The CDR3 bases are TGTGCCAGCAGTGCAGGGTTCTATAATTCACCCCTCCACTTT.

This rearrangement joins TRBV3-1 (or the pseudogene TRBV3-2) to TRBJ2-4; D remains unclear. Trimming left V 2 bases short and J 0 bases short, with 8 bases between. This CDR3 is built from 15 residues. The V gene's germline CDR1 is LGHDT and CDR2 YNNKEL (reference sequence). CDR3 sequence (DNA): TGTGCCAGCAGCCAACGGTCACTAGCCAAAAACATTCAGTACTTC. This translates into CASSQRSLAKNIQYF.

The genes are TRBV7-2 and TRBJ1-2, with no clear D. The V end was cut by 1 base, the J end by 2 bases, with 14 bases between. The CDR3 extends over 16 amino acids. CDR1 and CDR2 from the germline V gene are SGHTA and FQGNSA. The CDR3 DNA reads TGTGCCAGCAGCTTAGAACCCCATCTAGGAAACTATGGCTACACCTTC. As protein: CASSLEPHLGNYGYTF.

The gene calls are TRBV5-1 and TRBJ1-1; possibly TRBD1 for D (6 bases). CDR3 length: 17 residues. The V and J ends lost 2 bases and 4 bases respectively, with 21 bases between them. CDR1 SGHRS and CDR2 YFSETQ come from the germline V gene. CDR3 nucleotide sequence: TGCGCCAGCAGCTTAGTTCCTTTTCAGGTGGGGGCCACTGAAGCTTTCTTT. It yields the protein CASSLVPFQVGATEAFF.

This clone turned up a few times. The chain combines TRBV7-2 with TRBJ1-6, with D possibly being TRBD1 (6 bases). Germline CDR1 is SGHTA and CDR2 is FQGNSA. This CDR3 spans 13 amino acids. Trimming cost V 3 bases and J 6 bases, with 6 bases left between them. The chain's CDR3 is CASSFRGNSPLHF. The CDR3 DNA is TGTGCCAGCAGCTTCAGGGGTAATTCACCCCTCCACTTT.

On this clone: Other nucleotide sequences from this sample produce the same CDR3. The gene calls are TRBV28 and TRBJ2-5; a possible D gene is TRBD2 (5 bases). This CDR3 region has 13 residues. CDR1 MDHEN and CDR2 SYDVKM come from the germline V gene. The germline V and J ends were trimmed by 6 bases and 4 bases, with 12 bases remaining between them. Here the CDR3 reads CASSPPGLETQYF. The CDR3 DNA follows: TGTGCCAGCAGCCCACCGGGATTAGAGACCCAGTACTTC.

V usage is TRBV4-2 and J usage is TRBJ2-3; the D gene is possibly TRBD1 (6 bases). Per germline, CDR1 LGHNA and CDR2 YNFKEQ. The CDR3 length is 17 residues. Deletions cut 1 base from V and 1 base from J, with 15 bases between. Here the CDR3 reads CASSQGHLNRGTDTQYF. DNA of the CDR3: TGTGCCAGCAGCCAAGGCCATTTAAACAGGGGCACAGATACGCAGTATTTT.

The chain links TRBV27 to TRBJ1-1, with D perhaps matching TRBD1 (5 bases). CDR3 length equals 17 residues. Per the germline V gene, CDR1 is MNHEY and CDR2 is SMNVEV (reference sequence). V was clipped by 5 bases and J by 0 bases, with 19 bases between them. CDR3 in amino acids: CASSMKQAGLVNTEAFF. The DNA for the CDR3 is TGTGCCAGCAGTATGAAACAGGCAGGTCTTGTGAACACTGAAGCTTTCTTT.

The table lists this clone with many counts. V gene TRBV4-1 combines with J gene TRBJ1-2; perhaps TRBD1 as D (5 bases). Germline V gene sequence: CDR1 MGHRA, CDR2 YSYEKL. CDR3 size: 15 residues. V lost 0 bases, J lost 7 bases, and 15 bases lay in between. This CDR3 reads CASSQDGGDSGGYTF. The CDR3 DNA reads TGCGCCAGCAGCCAAGATGGGGGGGACTCAGGTGGCTACACCTTC.

This chain joins TRBV7-2 and TRBJ2-5; 7 bases align to TRBD2. After removal of 8 bases from V and 3 bases from J, the junction contained 6 bases not matched to a gene. Germline lookup yields CDR1 SGHTA and CDR2 FQGNSA. The CDR3 runs to 13 residues. The CDR3 nucleotides are TGTGCCAGCGCCGGGGGGAACGAAGAGACCCAGTACTTC. Amino acids: CASAGGNEETQYF. The full variable domain, its missing parts supplied by reference TRBV7-2 and TRBJ2-5, is GAGVSQSPSNKVTEKGKDVELRCDPISGHTALYWYRQSLGQGLEFLIYFQGNSAPDKSGLPSDRFSAERTGGSVSTLTIQRTQQEDSAVYLCASAGGNEETQYFGPGTRLLVL.

The V and J genes are TRBV5-6 and TRBJ2-1; 8 bases match TRBD1. Looked up from germline, CDR1 is SGHDT and CDR2 is YYEEEE. This CDR3 spans 15 amino acids. The V segment lost 3 bases and the J segment 2 bases; nucleotides outside the gene matches: 4. The CDR3 here is CASSWDRRTYNEQFF. The CDR3 region has the DNA TGTGCCAGCAGCTGGGACAGGCGAACCTACAATGAGCAGTTCTTC.

A single count supports this clone. V usage is TRBV5-4 and J usage is TRBJ2-5; 7 bases match TRBD2. The CDR3 totals 14 residues. V lost 3 bases and J lost 4; bases outside the gene matches: 6. CDR1 SGHNT and CDR2 YYREEE come from the germline V gene (reference sequence). The CDR3 here is CASSSGGGGETQYF. The CDR3 region has the DNA TGTGCCAGCAGCTCCGGCGGGGGAGGAGAGACCCAGTACTTC. The whole variable domain, remainder taken from reference TRBV5-4 and TRBJ2-5, is ETGVTQSPTHLIKTRGQQVTLRCSSQSGHNTVSWYQQALGQGPQFIFQYYREEENGRGNFPPRFSGLQFPNYSSELNVNALELDDSALYLCASSSGGGGETQYFGPGTRLLVL.

The chain couples TRBV5-1 to TRBJ2-3; D not certain. Deletions cut 4 bases from V and 4 bases from J, with 7 bases between. Germline V gene data show CDR1 as SGHRS and CDR2 as YFSETQ. This CDR3 is 12 amino acids long. The DNA of the CDR3 is TGCGCCAGCAGCGCGACTTCAGATACGCAGTATTTT. Amino acid sequence: CASSATSDTQYF.

This chain connects TRBV5-1 to TRBJ2-7; D is possibly TRBD2 (6 bases). The length of the CDR3 is 16 residues. V was cut by 4 bases and J by 0 bases, with 17 bases left in between. Germline V lookup: CDR1 SGHRS, CDR2 YFSETQ. Here the CDR3 DNA reads TGCGCCAGCAGCACCCAAGCGGGCGATAGCTCCTACGAGCAGTACTTC. This translates into CASSTQAGDSSYEQYF.

V is TRBV19 and J is TRBJ1-5, with 9 bases aligning to TRBD1. CDR3 length equals 17 residues. Trimming removed 3 bases from V and 0 bases from J; junction bases left unmatched: 6. Germline V lookup: CDR1 LNHDA, CDR2 SQIVND (reference sequence). The CDR3 DNA follows: TGTGCCAGTAGTATCGGGACAGGGAGACATAGCAATCAGCCCCAGCATTTT. Amino acid sequence: CASSIGTGRHSNQPQHF.

This clone has just a few counts. The chain has TRBV6-4 and TRBJ2-1; D possibly corresponds to TRBD2 (5 bases). V lost 4 bases and J lost 8, with 15 bases in between. The CDR3 is 14 residues long. The germline V gene encodes CDR1 MRHNA and CDR2 SNTAGT. This CDR3 is CASSVRGSSDEQFF. The CDR3 DNA sequence: TGTGCCAGCAGTGTACGAGGGTCCTCGGATGAGCAGTTCTTC.

This chain uses TRBV19 with TRBJ1-4, with TRBD1 matching 8 bases. In germline, CDR1 is LNHDA, CDR2 SQIVND (reference sequence). This CDR3 region has 16 residues. Trimming took 4 bases from V and 0 from J; bases not matched to a gene: 4. The CDR3 protein is CASSKGTGATNEKLFF. The DNA of the CDR3 is TGTGCCAGTAGTAAGGGGACAGGTGCAACTAATGAAAAACTGTTTTTT. Using reference TRBV19 and TRBJ1-4 for the parts outside the CDR3, the full variable domain is DGGITQSPKYLFRKEGQNVTLSCEQNLNHDAMYWYRQDPGQGLRLIYYSQIVNDFQKGDIAEGYSVSREKKESFPLTVTSAQKNPTAFYLCASSKGTGATNEKLFFGSGTQLSVL.

This sequence joins TRBV12-3 or TRBV12-4 and TRBJ1-1; a weak D match, TRBD1 (6 bases). The V gene lost 7 bases and the J gene lost 6 bases, with 15 bases spanning the gap. The CDR3 length is 13 residues. The CDR3 reads CASTLGGAPEAFF. The DNA of the CDR3 is TGTGCCAGCACCCTCGGGGGGGCCCCTGAAGCTTTCTTT.

This clone occurred once. The chain uses TRBV3-1 (or the pseudogene TRBV3-2) and TRBJ2-1, with 11 bases identical to TRBD2. CDR3 length: 15 residues. The J segment lost 9 bases and the V segment lost 0 bases, leaving 4 bases of the junction unmatched. Looked up from germline, CDR1 is LGHDT and CDR2 is YNNKEL (reference sequence). As DNA, the CDR3 is TGTGCCAGCAGCCAAGATCGTACTAGCGGGGGTGAGCAGTTCTTC. Encoded protein: CASSQDRTSGGEQFF.

This clone was counted a single time. The V call is TRBV3-1 (or the pseudogene TRBV3-2), the J call TRBJ2-5, with D tentatively TRBD1 (5 bases). The CDR3 spans 16 residues. The germline V gene encodes CDR1 LGHDT and CDR2 YNNKEL (reference sequence). V shed 3 bases and J shed 3 bases, with 17 bases lying between them. CDR3 DNA: TGTGCCAGCAGCCAGGTCGTCGACAGACCTGAAGAGACCCAGTACTTC. Its translation: CASSQVVDRPEETQYF.

The chain uses TRBV6-2 or TRBV6-3 and TRBJ2-2; 7 bases align to TRBD1. Germline-derived CDR1 and CDR2 are MNHEY and SVGEGT. Trimming removed 4 bases from V and 2 bases from J; junction bases left unmatched: 10. This CDR3 has 17 residues. The CDR3 coding sequence is TGTGCCAGCAGTTTCGACGATCGACAGGGTAACACCGGGGAGCTGTTTTTT. Its translation is CASSFDDRQGNTGELFF.

The chain carries TRBV5-5 and TRBJ1-1; tentatively, D is TRBD1 (5 bases). Trimming shortened V by 2 bases and J by 5 bases, and 10 bases separated the two germline ends. The germline V gene encodes CDR1 SGHKS and CDR2 YYEKEE (reference sequence). The CDR3 contains 13 residues. CDR3 sequence reads: CASSLGVKTEAFF. In nucleotides, the CDR3 is TGTGCCAGCAGCTTAGGGGTTAAGACTGAAGCTTTCTTT.